These 17 T cell receptor beta chains came from one sample sequenced in a study of T-cell reconstitution after alpha-beta-depleted transplantation in children. A TCRbeta library incorporating unique molecular identifiers was prepared. TCRdb processed the PCR reads anew with MiXCR; each CDR3 protein has one entry. The table lists more than 400,000 distinct CDR3 sequences, about an eighth of them singletons. Source: PBMCs, mostly from graft donor cells, taken 180 days after TCRalphabeta/CD19-depleted stem cell transplant. The receptors were gathered from a female patient aged 2-15 years who had a stem cell transplant for aplastic anemia, so the T cells may come from the graft donor.

This chain uses TRBV21-1 with TRBJ2-3. TRBV21-1 is a pseudogene segment. CDR3 length: 17 residues. The CDR3 loop is CASSKIGAADSTDTQYF. In nucleotides, the CDR3 is TGTGCCAGCAGCAAAATTGGTGCGGCAGATAGCACAGATACGCAGTATTTT.

This CDR3 reads CASSATGGRVFYSNQPQHF. Written as DNA, the CDR3 is TGTGCCAGCAGTGCGACAGGGGGCCGAGTTTTCTATAGCAATCAGCCCCAGCATTTT. The V gene is TRBV6-1, the J gene TRBJ1-5; 10 bases line up with TRBD1. In germline, CDR1 is MNHNS, CDR2 SASEGT. The length of the CDR3 is 19 residues. V shed 4 bases and J 0 bases; nucleotides not matched to a gene: 12.

This clonotype has a handful of counts. The rearrangement links TRBV6-2 or TRBV6-3 to TRBJ2-1, with 7 bases aligning to TRBD2. The CDR3 is 16 amino acids. J gave up 9 bases and V 7 bases, and 18 bases lay outside the gene matches. In germline, CDR1 is MNHEY, CDR2 SVGEGT. The CDR3 sequence is CASIKPGLVNRGEQFF. The DNA of the CDR3 is TGTGCCAGCATCAAACCCGGACTAGTGAACAGAGGTGAGCAGTTCTTC.

J is TRBJ1-1 and V is TRBV5-1; tentatively, D is TRBD1 (5 bases). Trimming stripped 4 bases from V and 0 bases from J, with 13 bases between. This CDR3 is 15 amino acids long. CDR1 is SGHRS and CDR2 is YFSETQ in the germline V gene. CDR3 sequence reads: CASSRVRVMNTEAFF. DNA of the CDR3: TGCGCCAGCAGCAGGGTCAGGGTCATGAACACTGAAGCTTTCTTT.

Only a few counts were recorded for this clonotype. The chain joins TRBV10-3 to TRBJ1-1; 7 bases match TRBD1. V was pared by 6 bases and J by 3 bases, with 7 bases of the junction left unmatched. The CDR3 covers 14 residues. Germline assignment: CDR1 ENHRY and CDR2 SYGVKD. Here the CDR3 DNA reads TGTGCCATCAGAGGGACAGCTCTCGACACTGAAGCTTTCTTT. The encoded protein is CAIRGTALDTEAFF.

V is TRBV7-9 and J is TRBJ2-1; weak D call: TRBD2 (6 bases). This CDR3 has 12 amino acids. The germline V gene has CDR1 SEHNR and CDR2 FQNEAQ (reference sequence). V was pared by 6 bases and J by 9 bases, with 12 bases between. CDR3 in amino acids: CASRDDGGEQFF. The CDR3 DNA is TGTGCCAGCAGGGATGACGGGGGTGAGCAGTTCTTC.

In this sample, this clonotype turned up a few times. J is TRBJ2-7 and V is TRBV20-1; possible D gene TRBD2, 5 bases. The germline V gene has CDR1 DFQATT and CDR2 SNEGSKA (reference sequence). The V and J ends lost 5 bases and 6 bases respectively, with 17 bases between them. The length of the CDR3 is 13 residues. The CDR3 spells CSAPTPGGLEQYF. As DNA, the CDR3 is TGCAGTGCTCCCACCCCTGGCGGGCTCGAGCAGTACTTC.

This chain links TRBV7-8 with TRBJ2-3; D remains ambiguous. V dropped 5 bases and J dropped 0 bases, with 15 bases sitting between them. Germline V gives CDR1 SGHVS, CDR2 FQNEAQ. This CDR3 spans 16 amino acids. CDR3 sequence (DNA): TGTGCCAGCAGCCCTCCGACCAAAGCTAGCACAGATACGCAGTATTTT. Translation: CASSPPTKASTDTQYF.

This clonotype was detected only a few times. The chain combines TRBV11-2 with TRBJ2-3; the match to TRBD2 covers 10 bases. There are 18 residues in the CDR3. J was trimmed by 0 bases and V by 1 base; bases with no gene match: 7. Germline loops: CDR1 SGHAT, CDR2 FQNNGV. The CDR3, as DNA: TGTGCCAGCAGCTTAGTAGCCCTAGCGGGAGTAAGCACAGATACGCAGTATTTT. The encoded protein is CASSLVALAGVSTDTQYF.

This clonotype has only a few counts. The genes are TRBV6-2 or TRBV6-3 and TRBJ2-7; D is ambiguous. V lost 5 bases to trimming and J lost 0 bases, with 11 bases between them. This CDR3 has 14 residues. Looked up from germline, CDR1 is MNHEY and CDR2 is SVGEGT. The CDR3: CASSAPPVSYEQYV. The CDR3, as DNA: TGTGCCAGCAGTGCCCCCCCAGTCTCCTACGAGCAGTACGTC.

This clonotype turned up a few times. This chain joins TRBV5-1 and TRBJ2-3; 7 bases are a match to TRBD1. Germline V gene lookup returns CDR1 SGHRS and CDR2 YFSETQ. Losses at the gene ends were 0 bases for V and 5 bases for J; bases not matched to a gene: 18. The CDR3 sequence is 19 residues long. As DNA, the CDR3 is TGCGCCAGCAGCTTGGCCCGCAGGCCCACCGGACAGGAGAAAGATACGCAGTATTTT. Translated: CASSLARRPTGQEKDTQYF.

At least ten counts were recorded for this clonotype. The rearrangement joins TRBV9 to TRBJ1-5; maybe TRBD1 (6 bases). The CDR3 is 16 residues long. Trimming cost V 3 bases and J 0 bases, with 13 bases left between them. The germline V gene has CDR1 SGDLS and CDR2 YYNGEE. This CDR3 is CASSAGTPDSNQPQHF. CDR3 coding DNA: TGTGCCAGCAGCGCCGGGACACCTGATAGCAATCAGCCCCAGCATTTT.

This chain joins TRBV7-2 and TRBJ2-2; D call uncertain. Trimming stripped 2 bases from V and 4 bases from J, with 14 bases between. The CDR3 spans 16 residues. Looked up from germline, CDR1 is SGHTA and CDR2 is FQGNSA. CDR3 amino acids: CASSLSLRSVTGELFF. The CDR3 DNA sequence: TGTGCCAGCAGCTTATCCCTGCGTTCCGTCACCGGGGAGCTGTTTTTT.

The gene calls are TRBV12-3 or TRBV12-4 and TRBJ2-1; 9 bases are shared with TRBD2. J gave up 5 bases and V 5 bases, and 10 bases lay outside the gene matches. This CDR3 spans 16 amino acids. CDR3 amino acids: CASSPLPSGTHNEQFF. CDR3 sequence (DNA): TGTGCCAGCAGTCCCCTCCCTAGCGGGACCCACAATGAGCAGTTCTTC.

The chain employs TRBV11-2 and TRBJ2-1; a weak D match, TRBD1 (6 bases). The V and J ends lost 3 bases and 4 bases respectively, with 13 bases between them. Germline V gives CDR1 SGHAT, CDR2 FQNNGV. The CDR3 has 15 amino acids. CDR3 bases: TGTGCCAGCAGCTTTCGTCCTCAGGGGTACAATGAGCAGTTCTTC. It specifies CASSFRPQGYNEQFF. Using reference TRBV11-2 and TRBJ2-1 for the parts outside the CDR3, the full variable domain is EAGVAQSPRYKIIEKRQSVAFWCNPISGHATLYWYQQILGQGPKLLIQFQNNGVVDDSQLPKDRFSAERLKGVDSTLKIQPAKLEDSAVYLCASSFRPQGYNEQFFGPGTRLTVL.

The table lists this clonotype with many counts. The gene calls are TRBV20-1 and TRBJ2-3; 11 bases map to TRBD2. This CDR3 has 13 amino acids. The J segment lost 8 bases and the V segment lost 6 bases, leaving 7 bases of the junction unmatched. Germline assignment: CDR1 DFQATT and CDR2 SNEGSKA (reference sequence). The CDR3 nucleotides read TGCAGTGCGGTACTAGCGGGAGTGCGTACGCAGTATTTT. Amino acids: CSAVLAGVRTQYF.

The chain is built from TRBV9 and TRBJ2-7; D may be TRBD2 (5 bases). In germline, CDR1 is SGDLS, CDR2 YYNGEE. This CDR3 spans 15 amino acids. V lost 4 bases, J lost 5 bases, and 19 bases lay in between. The CDR3 nucleotides read TGTGCCAGCAGCCCCAGGAGCTCGAGGGAGAACGAGCAGTACTTC. Translated: CASSPRSSRENEQYF.